This record covers a single T cell receptor (beta chain). TCRdb's copy holds only in-frame clones and misses some; the assay was immunoSEQ multiplex PCR. Of fewer than 350,000 clones listed, about nine tenths are singletons. The data stem from a study of blood T cell repertoires in COVID-19. Germline V lookup: CDR1 SEHNR, CDR2 FQNEAQ (reference sequence). Trimming removed 6 bases from V and 5 bases from J, with 8 bases in between. This CDR3 has 12 amino acids. Sequencing was done on a sample of PBMCs or T cells enriched from blood (not recorded which). The sequence came from a man in his 60s who had recovered from COVID-19. The chain has TRBV7-9 and TRBJ1-5, with D hard to call. CDR3 bases: TGTGCCAGCAGTTCTCTAGATCAGCCCCAGCATTTT. As protein: CASSSLDQPQHF.